This T cell receptor beta chain originates from a study of cytomegalovirus exposure and HLA in healthy donors. Study-wide points: The authors listed 164 TCR beta chains as cytomegalovirus-associated.

Note on this clone: Its cognate antigen is unknown.

Trimming took 8 bases from V and 0 from J; bases not matched to a gene: 3. Per germline, CDR1 MDHEN and CDR2 SYDVKM. CDR3 size: 13 residues. Here immunoSEQ multiplex PCR was the method, and the copy in TCRdb shows in-frame clones only, minus some. The repertoire consists of about 66,000 clones, with 90% to 97% occurring once and the leading ten covering 0.9%. Sequencing input: PBMCs. This TCR was sampled from a man aged 18 to 30 in good health and CMV-seronegative. The gene calls are TRBV28 and TRBJ2-7; 8 nucleotides align to TRBD2. This chain's CDR3 is CASRGGRSYEQYF. The CDR3 region has the DNA TGTGCCAGCCGGGGGGGGCGCTCCTACGAGCAGTACTTC.